This TCR beta chain was profiled in a study of blood T cell repertoires in COVID-19. Study as a whole: Samples came from the United States, Italy and Spain, spanning acute and convalescent COVID-19. Sources were T cells, B-cell-depleted T cells, or PBMCs; the material itself was cDNA or gDNA.

Germline V gene lookup returns CDR1 SGHDT and CDR2 YYEEEE. This CDR3 spans 12 amino acids. V lost 2 bases, J lost 13 bases, and 10 bases lay in between. Authors' data handling: Using reference gene primer amplification, nucleated cell counts were estimated. Here immunoSEQ multiplex PCR was the method, and the copy in TCRdb shows in-frame clones only, minus some. V, J and clone size were drawn from that table, and D and trimming were deduced from the DNA. The table includes around 300,000 clones, around 83% detected once. This receptor was taken from a man younger than 40 with active or convalescent COVID-19. Material: peripheral blood. The rearrangement joins TRBV5-6 to TRBJ1-6; D is unresolved. The CDR3 region is CASSFPMSPLHF. Here the CDR3 DNA reads TGTGCCAGCAGCTTCCCCATGAGCCCCCTCCACTTT.